This T cell receptor (beta chain) was identified in a study of shared clonotypes between healthy human individuals. The study's findings and limits: What naive subsets generally showed was a larger estimated richness than memory subsets showed.

Concerning this clone: The antigen remains undetermined.

Germline CDR1 LNHDA, CDR2 SQIVND (reference sequence). The CDR3 contains 13 residues. The germline V and J ends were trimmed by 3 bases and 2 bases, with 5 bases remaining between them. Deep-level settings were used for running the assay. Data came from immunoSEQ multiplex PCR; TCRdb stores just in-frame clones and leaves some out. This table holds 2 million to 2.5 million clones, under 95% found once. V is TRBV19 and J is TRBJ2-1; D unresolved. Input material: naive CD4+ T cells from PBMCs. This sample's subset: CD45RA+ positively selected. The receptor was isolated from a man aged 18-30 years in good health. Some clones in this sample may be carry-over from other donors' samples. CDR3 bases: TGTGCCAGTAGTATTAGACCCTACAATGAGCAGTTCTTC. It specifies CASSIRPYNEQFF.